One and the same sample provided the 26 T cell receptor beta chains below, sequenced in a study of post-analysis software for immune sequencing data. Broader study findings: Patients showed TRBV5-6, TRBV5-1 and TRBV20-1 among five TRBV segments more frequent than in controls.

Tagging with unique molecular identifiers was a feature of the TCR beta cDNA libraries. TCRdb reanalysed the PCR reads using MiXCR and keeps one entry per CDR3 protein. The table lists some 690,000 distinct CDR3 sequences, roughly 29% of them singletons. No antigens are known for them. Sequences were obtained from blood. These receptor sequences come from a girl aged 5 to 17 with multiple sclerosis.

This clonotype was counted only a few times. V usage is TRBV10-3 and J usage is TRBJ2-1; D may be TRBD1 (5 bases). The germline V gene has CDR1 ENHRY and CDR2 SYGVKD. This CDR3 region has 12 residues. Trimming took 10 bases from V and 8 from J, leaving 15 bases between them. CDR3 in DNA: TGTGCCACCAGACAGCCTCCCCATGAGCAGTTCTTC. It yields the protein CATRQPPHEQFF.

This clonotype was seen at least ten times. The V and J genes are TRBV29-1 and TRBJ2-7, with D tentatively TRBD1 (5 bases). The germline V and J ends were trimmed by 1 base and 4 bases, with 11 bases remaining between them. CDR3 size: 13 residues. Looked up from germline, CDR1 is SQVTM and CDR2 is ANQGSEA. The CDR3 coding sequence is TGCAGCGTTGAAGGACAGCCCCCTTACGAGCAGTACTTC. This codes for CSVEGQPPYEQYF.

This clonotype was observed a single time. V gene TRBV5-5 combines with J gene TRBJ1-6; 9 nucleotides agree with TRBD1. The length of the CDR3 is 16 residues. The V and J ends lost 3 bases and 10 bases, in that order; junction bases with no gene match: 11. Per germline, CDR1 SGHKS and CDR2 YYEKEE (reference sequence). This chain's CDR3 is CASSSPPTGGSSPLHF. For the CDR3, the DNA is TGTGCCAGCAGCTCCCCACCGACAGGGGGGTCCTCACCCCTCCACTTT.

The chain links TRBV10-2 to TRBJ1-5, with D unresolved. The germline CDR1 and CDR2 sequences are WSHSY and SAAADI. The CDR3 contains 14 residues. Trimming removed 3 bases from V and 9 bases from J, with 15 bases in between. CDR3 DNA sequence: TGCGCCAGCAGTGAATCCCAAGGGTTAGGGCCCCAGCATTTT. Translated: CASSESQGLGPQHF.

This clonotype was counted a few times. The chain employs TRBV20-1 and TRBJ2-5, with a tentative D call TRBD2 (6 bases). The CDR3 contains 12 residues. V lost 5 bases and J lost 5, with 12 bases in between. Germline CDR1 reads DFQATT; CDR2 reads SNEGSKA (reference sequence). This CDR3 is CSAGSGAETQYF. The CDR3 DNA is TGCAGTGCTGGTAGCGGAGCGGAGACCCAGTACTTC.

CDR3 sequence (DNA): TGCGCCAGCAGCCAAGATACCGGGCCCACGGGGCAGGGCTATGGCTACACCTTC. Its protein is CASSQDTGPTGQGYGYTF. The chain has TRBV4-3 and TRBJ1-2, with TRBD1 as a possible D gene (5 bases). In germline, CDR1 is LGHNA, CDR2 YSLEER. V shed 0 bases and J shed 4 bases, with 21 bases lying between them. CDR3 length equals 18 residues.

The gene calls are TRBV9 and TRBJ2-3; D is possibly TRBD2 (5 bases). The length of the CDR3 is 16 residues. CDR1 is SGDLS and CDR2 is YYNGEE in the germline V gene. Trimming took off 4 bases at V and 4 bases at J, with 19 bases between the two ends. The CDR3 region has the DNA TGTGCCAGCAGCCCAGCCCGCGGGCTCAACGCAGATACGCAGTATTTT. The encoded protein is CASSPARGLNADTQYF.

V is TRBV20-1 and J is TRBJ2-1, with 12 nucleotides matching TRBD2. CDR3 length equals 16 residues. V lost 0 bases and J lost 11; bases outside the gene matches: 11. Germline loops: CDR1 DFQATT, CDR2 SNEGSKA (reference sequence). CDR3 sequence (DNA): TGCAGTGCTAGAGATAAGACTAGCGGGAGTTTAAATAAGCAGTTCTTC. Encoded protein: CSARDKTSGSLNKQFF.

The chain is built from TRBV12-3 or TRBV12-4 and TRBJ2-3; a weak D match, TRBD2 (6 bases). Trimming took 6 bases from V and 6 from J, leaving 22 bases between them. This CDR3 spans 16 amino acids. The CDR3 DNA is TGTGCCAGCAGCCCCCGGGGCGGGGTTATCTCGGATACGCAGTATTTT. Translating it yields CASSPRGGVISDTQYF.

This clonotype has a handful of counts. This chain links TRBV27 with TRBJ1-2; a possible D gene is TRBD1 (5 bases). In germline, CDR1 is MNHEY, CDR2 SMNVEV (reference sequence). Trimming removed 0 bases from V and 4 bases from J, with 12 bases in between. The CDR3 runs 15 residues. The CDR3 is CASSLSPWGSYGYTF. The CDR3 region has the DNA TGTGCCAGCAGTTTATCGCCTTGGGGGTCCTATGGCTACACCTTC.

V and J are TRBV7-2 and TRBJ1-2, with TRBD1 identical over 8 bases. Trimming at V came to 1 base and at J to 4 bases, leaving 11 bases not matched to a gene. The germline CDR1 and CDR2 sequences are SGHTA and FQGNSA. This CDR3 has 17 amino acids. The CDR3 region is CASSLGGQGATFYGYTF. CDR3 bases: TGTGCCAGCAGCTTAGGGGGGCAGGGGGCGACCTTCTATGGCTACACCTTC.

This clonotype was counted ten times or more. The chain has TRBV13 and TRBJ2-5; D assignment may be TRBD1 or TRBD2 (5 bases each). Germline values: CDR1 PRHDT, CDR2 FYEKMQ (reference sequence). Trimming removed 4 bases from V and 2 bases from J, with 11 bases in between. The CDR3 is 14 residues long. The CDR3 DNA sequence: TGTGCCAGCAGCTCCGGGACGCTACAAGAGACCCAGTACTTC. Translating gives CASSSGTLQETQYF.

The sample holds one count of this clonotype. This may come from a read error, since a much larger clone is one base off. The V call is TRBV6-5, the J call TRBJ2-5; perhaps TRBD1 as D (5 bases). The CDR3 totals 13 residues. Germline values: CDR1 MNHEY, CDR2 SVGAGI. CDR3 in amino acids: CTSSQGIQETQYF. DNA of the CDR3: TGTACCAGCAGCCAGGGTATCCAAGAGACCCAGTACTTC.

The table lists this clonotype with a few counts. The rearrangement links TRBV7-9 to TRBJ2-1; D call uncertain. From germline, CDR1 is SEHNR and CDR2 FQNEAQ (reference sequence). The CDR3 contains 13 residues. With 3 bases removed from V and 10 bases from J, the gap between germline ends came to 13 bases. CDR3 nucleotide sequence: TGTGCCAGCAGCTTGGAGCGATTCTTCGAGCAGTTCTTC. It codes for CASSLERFFEQFF.

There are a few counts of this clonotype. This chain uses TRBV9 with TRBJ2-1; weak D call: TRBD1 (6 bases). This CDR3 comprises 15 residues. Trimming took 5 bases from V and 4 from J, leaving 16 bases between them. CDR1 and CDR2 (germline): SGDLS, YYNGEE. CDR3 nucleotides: TGTGCCAGCAGTGGAACCGGACAGCCGTACAATGAGCAGTTCTTC. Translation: CASSGTGQPYNEQFF.

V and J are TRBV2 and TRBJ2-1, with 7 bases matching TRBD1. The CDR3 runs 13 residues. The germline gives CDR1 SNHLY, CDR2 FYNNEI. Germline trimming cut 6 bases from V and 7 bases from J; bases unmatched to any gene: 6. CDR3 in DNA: TGTGCCAGCAGGGACCCCAGGGGGAATGAGCAGTTCTTC. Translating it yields CASRDPRGNEQFF. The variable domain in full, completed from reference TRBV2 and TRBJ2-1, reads EPEVTQTPSHQVTQMGQEVILRCVPISNHLYFYWYRQILGQKVEFLVSFYNNEISEKSEIFDDQFSVERPDGSNFTLKIRSTKLEDSAMYFCASRDPRGNEQFFGPGTRLTVL.

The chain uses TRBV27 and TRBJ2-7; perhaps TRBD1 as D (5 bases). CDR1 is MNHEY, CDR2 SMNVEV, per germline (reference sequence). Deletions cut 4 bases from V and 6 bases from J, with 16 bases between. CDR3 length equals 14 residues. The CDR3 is CASSSHGREFEQYF. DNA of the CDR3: TGTGCCAGCAGTTCTCACGGCAGGGAATTCGAGCAGTACTTC.

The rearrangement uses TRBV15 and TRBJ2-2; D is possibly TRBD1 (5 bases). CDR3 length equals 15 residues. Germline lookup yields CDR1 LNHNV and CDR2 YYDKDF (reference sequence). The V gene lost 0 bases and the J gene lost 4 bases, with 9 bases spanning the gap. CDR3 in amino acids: CATSRDRVGTGELFF. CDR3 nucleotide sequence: TGTGCCACCAGCAGAGACAGGGTTGGCACCGGGGAGCTGTTTTTT.

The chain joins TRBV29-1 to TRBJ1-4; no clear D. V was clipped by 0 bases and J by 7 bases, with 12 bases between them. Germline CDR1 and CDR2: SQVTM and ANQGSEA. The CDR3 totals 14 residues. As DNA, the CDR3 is TGCAGCGTTGAAGATCCCCCGGGAAGTGAAAAACTGTTTTTT. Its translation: CSVEDPPGSEKLFF.

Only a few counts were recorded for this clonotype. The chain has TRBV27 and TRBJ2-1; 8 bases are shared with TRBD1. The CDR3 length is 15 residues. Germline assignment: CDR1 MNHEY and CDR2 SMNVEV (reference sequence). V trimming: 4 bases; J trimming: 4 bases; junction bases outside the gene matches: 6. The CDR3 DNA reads TGTGCCAGCAGTTGGACGCAGGGGGCTTACAATGAGCAGTTCTTC. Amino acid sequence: CASSWTQGAYNEQFF.

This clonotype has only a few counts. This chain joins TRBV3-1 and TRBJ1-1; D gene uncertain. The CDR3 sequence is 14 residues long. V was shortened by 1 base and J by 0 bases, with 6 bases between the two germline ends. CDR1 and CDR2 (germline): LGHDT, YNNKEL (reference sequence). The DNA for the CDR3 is TGTGCCAGCAGCCAAGTCCCTATGAACACTGAAGCTTTCTTT. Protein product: CASSQVPMNTEAFF. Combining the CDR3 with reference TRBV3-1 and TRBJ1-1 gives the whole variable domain DTAVSQTPKYLVTQMGNDKSIKCEQNLGHDTMYWYKQDSKKFLKIMFSYNNKELIINETVPNRFSPKSPDKAHLNLHINSLELGDSAVYFCASSQVPMNTEAFFGQGTRLTVV.

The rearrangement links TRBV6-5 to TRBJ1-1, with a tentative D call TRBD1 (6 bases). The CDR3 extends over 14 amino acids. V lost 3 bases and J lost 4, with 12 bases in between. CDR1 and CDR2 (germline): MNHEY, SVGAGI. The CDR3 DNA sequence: TGTGCCAGCAGTTATTCGACAGGTTTCACTGAAGCTTTCTTT. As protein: CASSYSTGFTEAFF.

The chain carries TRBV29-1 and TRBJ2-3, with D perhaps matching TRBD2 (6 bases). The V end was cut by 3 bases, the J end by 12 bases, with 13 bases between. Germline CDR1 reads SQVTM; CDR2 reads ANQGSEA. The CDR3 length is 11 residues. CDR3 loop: CSVDQGLRQYF. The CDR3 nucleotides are TGCAGCGTTGATCAGGGACTCAGACAGTATTTT.

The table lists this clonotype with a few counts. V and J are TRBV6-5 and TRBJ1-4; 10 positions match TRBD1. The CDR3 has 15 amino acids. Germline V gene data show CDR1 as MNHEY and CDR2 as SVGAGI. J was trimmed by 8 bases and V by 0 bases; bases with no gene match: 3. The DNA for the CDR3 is TGTGCCAGCAGTTACTCGGACAGGGGGACGGAAAAACTGTTTTTT. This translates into CASSYSDRGTEKLFF.

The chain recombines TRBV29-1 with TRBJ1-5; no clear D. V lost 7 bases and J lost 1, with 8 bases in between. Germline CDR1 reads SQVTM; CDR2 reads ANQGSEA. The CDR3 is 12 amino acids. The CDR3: CSAGESNQPQHF. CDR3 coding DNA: TGCAGCGCGGGAGAAAGCAATCAGCCCCAGCATTTT. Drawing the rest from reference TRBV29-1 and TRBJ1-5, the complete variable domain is SAVISQKPSRDICQRGTSLTIQCQVDSQVTMMFWYRQQPGQSLTLIATANQGSEATYESGFVIDKFPISRPNLTFSTLTVSNMSPEDSSIYLCSAGESNQPQHFGDGTRLSIL.

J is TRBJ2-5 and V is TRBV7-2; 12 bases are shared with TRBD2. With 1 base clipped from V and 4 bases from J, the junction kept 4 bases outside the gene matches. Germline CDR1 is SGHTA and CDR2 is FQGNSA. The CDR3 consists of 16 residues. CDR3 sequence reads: CASSLVRLAGAETQYF. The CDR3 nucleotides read TGTGCCAGCAGCTTAGTACGACTAGCGGGAGCAGAGACCCAGTACTTC. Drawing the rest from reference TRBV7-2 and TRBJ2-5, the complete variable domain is GAGVSQSPSNKVTEKGKDVELRCDPISGHTALYWYRQSLGQGLEFLIYFQGNSAPDKSGLPSDRFSAERTGGSVSTLTIQRTQQEDSAVYLCASSLVRLAGAETQYFGPGTRLLVL.